Described below is a single T cell receptor (beta chain) sequence and its context. Its antigen is currently unknown. Per germline, CDR1 SGHDT and CDR2 YYEEEE. V lost 4 bases and J lost 9; bases outside the gene matches: 10. The CDR3 length is 15 residues. The time point: cycle 4 day 1 (C4D1), after less than 7 weeks of nivolumab. Autologous stem cell transplantation was followed by relapse in every patient, and brentuximab vedotin exposure varied. The sample originates from a study of PD-1 blockade in classical Hodgkin lymphoma. General study results and limits: Reports described newly diagnosed patients as having lower baseline TCR diversity than healthy donors. Although disease activity or prior therapy may be involved, causes of the repertoire differences remain undefined.

TCRdb keeps only in-frame clones here, not all; method: immunoSEQ multiplex PCR. The sample contains under 60,000 clones, approximately 86% of which appear only once. The sequence was collected from a human donor with classical Hodgkin lymphoma. The V call is TRBV5-6, the J call TRBJ2-1; 10 nucleotides align to TRBD2. Sample: peripheral blood mononuclear cells (PBMCs), taken before the fourth cycle of nivolumab. The chain's CDR3 is CASSPSGGAVGEQFF. In DNA form, the CDR3 reads TGTGCCAGCAGCCCGAGCGGGGGGGCCGTCGGTGAGCAGTTCTTC. Full variable domain (missing parts from reference TRBV5-6 and TRBJ2-1): DAGVTQSPTHLIKTRGQQVTLRCSPKSGHDTVSWYQQALGQGPQFIFQYYEEEERQRGNFPDRFSGHQFPNYSSELNVNALLLGDSALYLCASSPSGGAVGEQFFGPGTRLTVL.